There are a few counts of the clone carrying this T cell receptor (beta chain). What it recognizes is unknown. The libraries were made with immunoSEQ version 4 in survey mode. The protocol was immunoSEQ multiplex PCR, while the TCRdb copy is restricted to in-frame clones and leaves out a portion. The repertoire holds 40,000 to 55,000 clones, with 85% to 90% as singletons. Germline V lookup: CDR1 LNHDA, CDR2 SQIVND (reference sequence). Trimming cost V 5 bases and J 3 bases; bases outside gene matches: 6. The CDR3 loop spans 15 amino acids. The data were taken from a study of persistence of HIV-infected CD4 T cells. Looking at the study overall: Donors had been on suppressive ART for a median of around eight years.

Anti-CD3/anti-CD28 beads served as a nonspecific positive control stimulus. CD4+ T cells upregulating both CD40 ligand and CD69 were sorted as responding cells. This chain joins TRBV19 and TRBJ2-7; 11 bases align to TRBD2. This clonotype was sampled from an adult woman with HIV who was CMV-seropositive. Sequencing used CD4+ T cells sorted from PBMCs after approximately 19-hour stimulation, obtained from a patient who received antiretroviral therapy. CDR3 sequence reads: CASSVLAGGDYEQYF. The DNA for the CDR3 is TGTGCCAGTAGTGTGCTAGCGGGGGGCGACTACGAGCAGTACTTC.